The rows below give T cell receptor beta chains drawn from one sample of a study of T cells in Graves' hyperthyroidism and ophthalmopathy. From the multiplex PCR reads, TCRdb called clonotypes with MiXCR, one entry per CDR3 protein. This sample has about 600,000 distinct CDR3 sequences, with 13% to 15% found just once. Sequencing was done on a sample of blood. The receptors originated from a woman between 50 and 59 years old with Graves' ophthalmopathy. Both conserved end residues are part of each CDR3. D genes are given only for firm matches. Not all rows give a size; the values are once, few, many and, for expanded clones, a class.

d_gene	abundance	v_gene	j_gene	CDR3aa	CDR3nt
TRBD2	.	TRBV28	TRBJ2-1	CASSPRTSGRPGYNEQFF	TGTGCCAGCAGTCCTCGGACTAGCGGGAGACCGGGGTACAATGAGCAGTTCTTC
TRBD1	many	TRBV11-2	TRBJ2-5	CASSLNRGAETQYF	TGTGCCAGCAGCTTAAACAGGGGAGCAGAGACCCAGTACTTC
.	.	TRBV5-8	TRBJ1-5	CASSPRTTSNQPQHF	TGTGCCAGCAGCCCCAGGACCACGAGCAATCAGCCCCAGCATTTT
TRBD2	.	TRBV7-2	TRBJ2-2	CASSQPAGVVPGELFF	TGTGCCAGCAGCCAGCCGGCGGGAGTCGTCCCCGGGGAGCTGTTTTTT
TRBD1	few	TRBV19	TRBJ2-7	CASSIGQAYEQYF	TGTGCCAGTAGTATTGGACAGGCCTACGAGCAGTACTTC
.	many	TRBV28	TRBJ2-7	CASSQKGVSSYEQYF	TGTGCCAGCAGTCAAAAGGGGGTAAGCTCCTACGAGCAGTACTTC
TRBD1	many	TRBV6-2/TRBV6-3	TRBJ1-1	CASRPRYRGPFTEAFF	TGTGCCAGCAGGCCCAGATACAGGGGGCCGTTCACTGAAGCTTTCTTT
.	.	TRBV6-1	TRBJ2-1	CASRPGPAYNEQFF	TGTGCCAGCAGGCCCGGGCCTGCCTACAATGAGCAGTTCTTC
TRBD2	few	TRBV14	TRBJ2-2	CASSPGLASGELFF	TGTGCCAGCAGCCCGGGACTAGCTAGCGGGGAGCTGTTTTTT
.	many	TRBV20-1	TRBJ2-7	CSALTGNSYEQYF	TGCAGTGCTTTGACAGGAAATTCCTACGAGCAGTACTTC
TRBD2	few	TRBV14	TRBJ2-1	CASSQDRRTSGRYNEQFF	TGTGCCAGCAGCCAAGATAGGAGGACTAGCGGGAGATACAATGAGCAGTTCTTC
.	.	TRBV10-3	TRBJ2-5	CAIRGSPQETQYF	TGTGCCATCAGAGGGAGTCCCCAAGAGACCCAGTACTTC
.	many	TRBV29-1	TRBJ1-2	CSVAPGASYGYTF	TGCAGCGTTGCTCCGGGGGCTTCGTATGGCTACACCTTC
.	.	TRBV7-2	TRBJ1-4	CASSFLNTATNEELFF	TGTGCCAGCAGCTTTCTCAATACAGCAACTAATGAAGAACTGTTTTTT
.	few	TRBV29-1	TRBJ1-5	CSVVQGRDQPQHF	TGCAGCGTTGTCCAGGGACGGGATCAGCCCCAGCATTTT
TRBD2	many	TRBV13	TRBJ2-5	CASSLGGLAGVGLETQYF	TGTGCCAGCAGCTTAGGGGGACTAGCGGGAGTGGGTTTGGAGACCCAGTACTTC
TRBD2	many	TRBV12-5	TRBJ2-5	CASGQRTSGRAGETQYF	TGTGCTAGTGGACAAAGGACTAGCGGGAGGGCCGGGGAGACCCAGTACTTC
.	.	TRBV30	TRBJ2-7	CAWEGGGRTYEQYF	TGTGCCTGGGAGGGGGGCGGGCGGACCTACGAGCAGTACTTC
.	many	TRBV6-5	TRBJ2-2	CASSYKALDTGELFF	TGTGCCAGCAGTTACAAAGCCCTTGACACCGGGGAGCTGTTTTTT
.	many	TRBV27	TRBJ1-1	CASRLGNTEAFF	TGTGCCAGCAGACTGGGGAACACTGAAGCTTTCTTT
.	many	TRBV6-1	TRBJ1-6	CASTRGDRGPLHF	TGTGCCAGCACTCGAGGGGATCGCGGGCCCCTCCACTTT
TRBD2	.	TRBV4-2	TRBJ2-1	CASSQDRGLAGDGSYNEQFF	TGTGCCAGCAGCCAAGATAGGGGACTAGCGGGAGATGGCTCCTACAATGAGCAGTTCTTC
.	.	TRBV19	TRBJ1-1	CASFGKRRVTEAFF	TGTGCCAGTTTTGGGAAGAGAAGGGTCACTGAAGCTTTCTTT
TRBD2	many	TRBV7-2	TRBJ2-3	CASSLTGLVPDTQYF	TGTGCCAGCAGCTTAACGGGACTAGTCCCAGATACGCAGTATTTT
TRBD1	many	TRBV27	TRBJ2-1	CASRLQGDNEQFF	TGTGCCAGCAGGCTACAGGGGGACAATGAGCAGTTCTTC
TRBD2	.	TRBV20-1	TRBJ2-1	CSALPLAGDHEQFF	TGCAGTGCTCTACCCCTAGCGGGAGATCATGAGCAGTTCTTC
.	.	TRBV7-3	TRBJ2-1	CASSVTGTAGNEQFF	TGTGCCAGCAGCGTGACCGGGACGGCGGGCAATGAGCAGTTCTTC
TRBD1	many	TRBV30	TRBJ1-3	CAWSSGQFSGNTIYF	TGTGCCTGGAGTTCGGGACAGTTCTCTGGAAACACCATATATTTT
.	many	TRBV11-2	TRBJ2-7	CASSLEGTSYEQYF	TGTGCCAGCAGCTTAGAAGGCACCTCCTACGAGCAGTACTTC
TRBD2	many	TRBV30	TRBJ2-3	CAWSVMRAGGVDTQYF	TGTGCCTGGAGTGTAATGCGGGCGGGAGGAGTAGATACGCAGTATTTT
TRBD2	many	TRBV24-1	TRBJ2-7	CATSDSTSGRYEQYF	TGTGCCACCAGTGATTCGACTAGCGGGAGGTACGAGCAGTACTTC
TRBD1	few	TRBV27	TRBJ2-1	CASKFGQGAYNEQFF	TGTGCCAGCAAATTCGGACAGGGGGCCTACAATGAGCAGTTCTTC
TRBD2	.	TRBV18	TRBJ2-7	CASSPLAGEYEQYF	TGTGCCAGCTCACCACTAGCGGGAGAATATGAGCAGTACTTC
TRBD1	many	TRBV11-1	TRBJ1-1	CASSLVWQGATEAFF	TGTGCCAGCAGCTTAGTGTGGCAGGGGGCCACTGAAGCTTTCTTT
.	many	TRBV27	TRBJ1-1	CASSLRGVNTEAFF	TGTGCCAGCAGCTTGCGAGGAGTGAACACTGAAGCTTTCTTT
.	many	TRBV7-3	TRBJ2-1	CASSPGMLGTNEQFF	TGTGCCAGCAGCCCGGGCATGTTGGGGACTAATGAGCAGTTCTTC
TRBD2	many	TRBV3-1	TRBJ2-5	CASSQFIAGLAGQETQYF	TGTGCCAGCAGCCAATTTATCGCGGGACTAGCGGGCCAAGAGACCCAGTACTTC